The clone carrying this T cell receptor beta chain was seen more than once but under ten times. The antigen is not known. The identical CDR3 is also encoded by other nucleotide sequences in the sample. This sample is part of a study of vaccination effects on CD4 cells after COVID-19. For the study at large: Two doses of either BNT162b2 or mRNA-1273 were given to each participant.

After expansion with viral peptide pools in the ViraFEST assay, antigen-specific CD4+ T cells were sequenced. Subsequent to a culture period of roughly 11 days, CD4+ T cells were isolated. Recipients of the vaccine had no prior SARS-CoV-2 infection and negative nucleocapsid antibodies. The authors exchanged half the medium for IL-2 medium on days 3 and 7. The method was immunoSEQ multiplex PCR; TCRdb's version includes in-frame clones alone and lacks a portion of them. This table holds about 41,000 clones, roughly 82% found once. Sequenced here: CD4+ T cells from PBMCs cultured with HCoV-NL63 spike peptides, sampled before COVID-19 vaccination. This sequence was found in a human donor who received a COVID-19 vaccine.

The CDR3 DNA sequence: TGCGCCAGCAGCCAGGCAGCCACAGATACGCAGTATTTT. Its translation: CASSQAATDTQYF. V gene TRBV4-3 combines with J gene TRBJ2-3, with D uncertain. The CDR3 has 13 amino acids. The ends were cut back, 3 bases at V and 2 bases at J, with 6 bases in the middle. CDR1 and CDR2 (germline): LGHNA, YSLEER.